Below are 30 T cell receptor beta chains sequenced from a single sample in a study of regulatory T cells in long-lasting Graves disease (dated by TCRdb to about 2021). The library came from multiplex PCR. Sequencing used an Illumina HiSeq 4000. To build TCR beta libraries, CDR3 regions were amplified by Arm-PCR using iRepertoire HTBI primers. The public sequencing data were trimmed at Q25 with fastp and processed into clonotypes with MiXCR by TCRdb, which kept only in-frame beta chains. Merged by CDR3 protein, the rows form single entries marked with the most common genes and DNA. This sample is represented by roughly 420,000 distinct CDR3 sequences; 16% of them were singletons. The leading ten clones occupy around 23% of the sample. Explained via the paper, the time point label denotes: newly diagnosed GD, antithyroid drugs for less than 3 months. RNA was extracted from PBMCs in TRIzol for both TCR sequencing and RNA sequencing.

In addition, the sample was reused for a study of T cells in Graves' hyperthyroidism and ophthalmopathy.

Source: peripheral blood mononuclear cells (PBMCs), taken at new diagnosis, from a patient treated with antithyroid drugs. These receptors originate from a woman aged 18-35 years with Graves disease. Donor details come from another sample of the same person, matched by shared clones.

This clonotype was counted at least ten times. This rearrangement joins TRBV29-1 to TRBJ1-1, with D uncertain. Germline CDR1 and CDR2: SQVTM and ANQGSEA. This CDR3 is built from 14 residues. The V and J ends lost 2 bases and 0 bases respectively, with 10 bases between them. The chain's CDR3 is CSVELPFMNTEAFF. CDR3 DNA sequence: TGCAGCGTTGAACTGCCCTTTATGAACACTGAAGCTTTCTTT.

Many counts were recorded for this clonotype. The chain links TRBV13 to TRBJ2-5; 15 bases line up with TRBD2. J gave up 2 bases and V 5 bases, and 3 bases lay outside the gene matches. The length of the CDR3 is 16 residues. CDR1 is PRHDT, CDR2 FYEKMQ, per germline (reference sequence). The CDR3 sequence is CASSGGTSGRQETQYF. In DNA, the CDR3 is TGTGCCAGCAGCGGAGGGACTAGCGGGAGGCAAGAGACCCAGTACTTC.

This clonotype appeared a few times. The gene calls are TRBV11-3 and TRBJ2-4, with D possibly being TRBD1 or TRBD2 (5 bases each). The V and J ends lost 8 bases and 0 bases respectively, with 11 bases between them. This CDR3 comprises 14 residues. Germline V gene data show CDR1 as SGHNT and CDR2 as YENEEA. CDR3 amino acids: CASGDGVAKNIQYF. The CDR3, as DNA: TGTGCCAGCGGGGACGGAGTAGCCAAAAACATTCAGTACTTC.

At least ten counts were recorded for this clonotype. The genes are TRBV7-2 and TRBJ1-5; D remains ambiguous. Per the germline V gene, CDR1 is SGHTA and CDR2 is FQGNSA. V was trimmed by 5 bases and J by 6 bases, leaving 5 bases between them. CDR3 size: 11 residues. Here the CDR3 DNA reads TGTGCCAGCAGCCCCGTTCAGCCCCAGCATTTT. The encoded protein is CASSPVQPQHF.

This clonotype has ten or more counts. The CDR3 bases are TGTGCCAGCGGACAGGGGAGGAACACTGAAGCTTTCTTT. This translates into CASGQGRNTEAFF. The chain couples TRBV12-3 or TRBV12-4 to TRBJ1-1; TRBD1 agrees at 9 bases. After removal of 8 bases from V and 1 base from J, the junction contained 2 bases not matched to a gene. This CDR3 is 13 amino acids long.

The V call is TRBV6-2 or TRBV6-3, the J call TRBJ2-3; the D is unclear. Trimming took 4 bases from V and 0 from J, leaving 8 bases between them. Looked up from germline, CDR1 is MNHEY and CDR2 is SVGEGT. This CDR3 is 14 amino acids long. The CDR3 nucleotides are TGTGCCAGCAGTTTCTTCGCTAGCACAGATACGCAGTATTTT. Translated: CASSFFASTDTQYF.

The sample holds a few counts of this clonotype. CDR3 sequence reads: CASSVAGTTYEQYF. As DNA, the CDR3 is TGTGCCAGCAGCGTAGCCGGCACAACCTACGAGCAGTACTTC. The rearrangement joins TRBV9 to TRBJ2-7; D not certain. CDR1 is SGDLS and CDR2 is YYNGEE in the germline V gene. V gave up 0 bases and J gave up 2 bases, with 9 bases separating them. CDR3 length: 14 amino acids.

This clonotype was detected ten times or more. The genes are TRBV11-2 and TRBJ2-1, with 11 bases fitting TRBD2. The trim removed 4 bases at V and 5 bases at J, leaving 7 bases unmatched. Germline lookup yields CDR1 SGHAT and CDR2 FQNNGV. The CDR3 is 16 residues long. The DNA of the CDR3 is TGTGCCAGCAGCTCCGTCGGACTAGCGGGCCACAATGAGCAGTTCTTC. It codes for CASSSVGLAGHNEQFF.

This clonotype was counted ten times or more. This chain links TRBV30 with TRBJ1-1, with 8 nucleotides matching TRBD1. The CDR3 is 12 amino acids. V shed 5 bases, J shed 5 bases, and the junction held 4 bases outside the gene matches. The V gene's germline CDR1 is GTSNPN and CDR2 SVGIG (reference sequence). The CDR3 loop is CAWSRDRTEAFF. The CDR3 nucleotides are TGTGCCTGGTCCCGGGACAGGACTGAAGCTTTCTTT. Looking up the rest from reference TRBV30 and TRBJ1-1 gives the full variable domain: SQTIHQWPATLVQPVGSPLSLECTVEGTSNPNLYWYRQAAGRGLQLLFYSVGIGQISSEVPQNLSASRPQDRQFILSSKKLLLSDSGFYLCAWSRDRTEAFFGQGTRLTVV.

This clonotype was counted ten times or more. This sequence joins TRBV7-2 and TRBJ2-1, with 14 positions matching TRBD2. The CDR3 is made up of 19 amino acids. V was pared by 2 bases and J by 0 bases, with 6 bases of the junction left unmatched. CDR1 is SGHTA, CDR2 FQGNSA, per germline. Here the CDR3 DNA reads TGTGCCAGCAGCTTAAAGGGACTAGCGGGAGAAGTCTCCTACAATGAGCAGTTCTTC. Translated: CASSLKGLAGEVSYNEQFF.

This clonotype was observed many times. The CDR3 DNA reads TGTGCCAGCAGTTTCGACGCCGGGGAGCTGTTTTTT. This encodes CASSFDAGELFF. The V gene is TRBV12-3 or TRBV12-4, the J gene TRBJ2-2; D not resolved. The CDR3 covers 12 residues. The V and J ends lost 3 bases and 6 bases respectively, with 5 bases between them.

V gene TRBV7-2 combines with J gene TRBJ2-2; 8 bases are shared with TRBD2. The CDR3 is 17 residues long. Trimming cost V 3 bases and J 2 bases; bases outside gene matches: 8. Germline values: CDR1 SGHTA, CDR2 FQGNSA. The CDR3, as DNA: TGTGCCAGCAGCTTCGCGGGGGGACTAGAAAACACCGGGGAGCTGTTTTTT. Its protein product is CASSFAGGLENTGELFF. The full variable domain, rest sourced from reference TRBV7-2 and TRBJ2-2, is GAGVSQSPSNKVTEKGKDVELRCDPISGHTALYWYRQSLGQGLEFLIYFQGNSAPDKSGLPSDRFSAERTGGSVSTLTIQRTQQEDSAVYLCASSFAGGLENTGELFFGEGSRLTVL.

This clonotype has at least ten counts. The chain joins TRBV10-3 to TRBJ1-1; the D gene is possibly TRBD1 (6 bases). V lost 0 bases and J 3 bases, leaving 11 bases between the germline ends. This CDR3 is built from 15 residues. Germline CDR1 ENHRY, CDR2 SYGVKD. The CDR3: CAISESSGDYTEAFF. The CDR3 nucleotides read TGTGCCATCAGTGAGTCGTCAGGGGACTACACTGAAGCTTTCTTT.

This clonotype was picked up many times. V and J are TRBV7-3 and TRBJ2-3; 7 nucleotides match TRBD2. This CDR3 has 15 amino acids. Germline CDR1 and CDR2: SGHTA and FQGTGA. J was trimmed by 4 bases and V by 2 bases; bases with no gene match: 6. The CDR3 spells CASSLRGRVSDTQYF. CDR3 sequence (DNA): TGTGCCAGCAGCTTACGCGGGAGAGTCTCAGATACGCAGTATTTT.

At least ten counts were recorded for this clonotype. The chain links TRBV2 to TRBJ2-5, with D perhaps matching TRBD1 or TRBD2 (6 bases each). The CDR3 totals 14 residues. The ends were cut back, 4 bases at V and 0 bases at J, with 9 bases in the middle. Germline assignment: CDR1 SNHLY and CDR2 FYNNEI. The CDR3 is CASSGGAHQETQYF. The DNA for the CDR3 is TGTGCCAGCAGTGGGGGGGCCCACCAAGAGACCCAGTACTTC.

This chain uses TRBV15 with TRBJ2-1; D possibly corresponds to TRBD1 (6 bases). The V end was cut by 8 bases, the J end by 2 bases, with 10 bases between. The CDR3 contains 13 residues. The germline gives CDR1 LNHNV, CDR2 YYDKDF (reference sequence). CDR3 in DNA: TGTGCCACCGCACAGGGCACCTACAATGAGCAGTTCTTC. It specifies CATAQGTYNEQFF.

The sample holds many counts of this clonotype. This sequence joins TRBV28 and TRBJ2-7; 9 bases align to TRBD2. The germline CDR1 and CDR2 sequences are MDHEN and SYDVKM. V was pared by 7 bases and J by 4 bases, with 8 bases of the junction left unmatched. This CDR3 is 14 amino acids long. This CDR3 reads CASNPAGGPYEQYF. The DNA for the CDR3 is TGTGCCAGCAACCCAGCGGGAGGCCCTTACGAGCAGTACTTC.

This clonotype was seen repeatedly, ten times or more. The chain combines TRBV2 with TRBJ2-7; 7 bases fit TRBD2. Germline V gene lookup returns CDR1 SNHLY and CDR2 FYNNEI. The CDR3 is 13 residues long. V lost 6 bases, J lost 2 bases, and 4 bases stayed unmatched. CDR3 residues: CASRLAAAYEQYF. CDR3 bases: TGTGCCAGCAGGCTAGCGGCAGCCTACGAGCAGTACTTC.

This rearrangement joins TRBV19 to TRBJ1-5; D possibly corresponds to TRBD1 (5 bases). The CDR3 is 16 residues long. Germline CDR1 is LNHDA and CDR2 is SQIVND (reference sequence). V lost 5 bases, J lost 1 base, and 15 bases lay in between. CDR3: CASSGQGGGSNQPQHF. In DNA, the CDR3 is TGTGCCAGTAGTGGACAAGGTGGAGGGAGCAATCAGCCCCAGCATTTT. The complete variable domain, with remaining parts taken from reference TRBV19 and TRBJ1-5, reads DGGITQSPKYLFRKEGQNVTLSCEQNLNHDAMYWYRQDPGQGLRLIYYSQIVNDFQKGDIAEGYSVSREKKESFPLTVTSAQKNPTAFYLCASSGQGGGSNQPQHFGDGTRLSIL.

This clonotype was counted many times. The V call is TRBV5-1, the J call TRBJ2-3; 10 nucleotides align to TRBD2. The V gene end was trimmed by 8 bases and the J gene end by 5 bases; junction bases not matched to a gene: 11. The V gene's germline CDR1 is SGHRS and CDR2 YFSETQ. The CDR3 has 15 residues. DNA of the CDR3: TGCGCCAGTCGCCGAGCGGGAGGGCCTGGAGATACGCAGTATTTT. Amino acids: CASRRAGGPGDTQYF.

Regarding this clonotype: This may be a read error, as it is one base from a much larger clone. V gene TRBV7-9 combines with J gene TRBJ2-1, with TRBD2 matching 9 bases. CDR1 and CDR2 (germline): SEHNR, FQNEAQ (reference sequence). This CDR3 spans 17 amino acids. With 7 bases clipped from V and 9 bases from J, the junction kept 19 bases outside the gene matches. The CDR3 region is CASTPLGGRAQGGEQFF. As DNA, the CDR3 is TGTGCCAGCACCCCTCTGGGCGGGAGGGCCCAGGGAGGTGAGCAGTTCTTC.

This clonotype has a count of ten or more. Here the CDR3 reads CASSLPGGGDEQFF. CDR3 DNA: TGTGCCAGCAGTTTACCGGGAGGGGGTGATGAGCAGTTCTTC. The J gene is TRBJ2-1, the V gene TRBV28, with 8 bases identical to TRBD2. Trimming removed 2 bases from V and 8 bases from J; junction bases left unmatched: 5. CDR1 is MDHEN, CDR2 SYDVKM, per germline. The CDR3 length is 14 residues.

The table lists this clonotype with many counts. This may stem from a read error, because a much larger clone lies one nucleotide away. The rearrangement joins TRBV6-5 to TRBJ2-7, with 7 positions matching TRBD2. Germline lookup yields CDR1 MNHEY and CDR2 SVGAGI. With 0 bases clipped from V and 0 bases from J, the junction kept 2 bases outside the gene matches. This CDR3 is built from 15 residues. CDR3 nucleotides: TGTGCCAGCAGTTACTCTCGCGGGAGCTCCTACGAGCAGTACTTC. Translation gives CASSYSRGSSYEQYF.

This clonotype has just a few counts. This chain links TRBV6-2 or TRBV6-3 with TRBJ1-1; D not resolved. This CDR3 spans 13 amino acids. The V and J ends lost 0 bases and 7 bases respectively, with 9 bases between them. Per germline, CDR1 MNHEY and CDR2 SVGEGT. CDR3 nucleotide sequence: TGTGCCAGCAGTTACTCTGGGTTCGTTGAAGCTTTCTTT. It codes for CASSYSGFVEAFF.

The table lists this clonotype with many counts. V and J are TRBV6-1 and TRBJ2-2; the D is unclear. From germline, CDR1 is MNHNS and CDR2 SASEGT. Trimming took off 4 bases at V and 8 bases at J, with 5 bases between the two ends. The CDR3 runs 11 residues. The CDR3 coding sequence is TGTGCCAGCAGTGCGTTGGGGGAGCTGTTTTTT. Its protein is CASSALGELFF.

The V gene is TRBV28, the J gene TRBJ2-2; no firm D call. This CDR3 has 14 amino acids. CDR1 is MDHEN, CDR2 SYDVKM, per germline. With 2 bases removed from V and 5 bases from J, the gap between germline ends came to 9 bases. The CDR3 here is CASSLGTGTGELFF. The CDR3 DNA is TGTGCCAGCAGTTTAGGAACCGGAACCGGGGAGCTGTTTTTT.

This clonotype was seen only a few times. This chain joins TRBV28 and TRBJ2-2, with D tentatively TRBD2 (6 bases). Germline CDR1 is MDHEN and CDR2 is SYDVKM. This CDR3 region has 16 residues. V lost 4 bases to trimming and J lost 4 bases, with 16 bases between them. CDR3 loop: CASSSPGGLSTGELFF. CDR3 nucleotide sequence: TGTGCCAGCAGTTCGCCCGGGGGATTGAGCACCGGGGAGCTGTTTTTT.

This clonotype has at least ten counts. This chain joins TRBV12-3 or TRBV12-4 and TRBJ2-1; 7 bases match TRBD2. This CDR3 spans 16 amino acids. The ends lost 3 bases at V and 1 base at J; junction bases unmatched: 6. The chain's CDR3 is CASSFLPSGSYNEQFF. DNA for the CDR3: TGTGCCAGCAGTTTTCTACCTAGCGGTTCCTACAATGAGCAGTTCTTC.

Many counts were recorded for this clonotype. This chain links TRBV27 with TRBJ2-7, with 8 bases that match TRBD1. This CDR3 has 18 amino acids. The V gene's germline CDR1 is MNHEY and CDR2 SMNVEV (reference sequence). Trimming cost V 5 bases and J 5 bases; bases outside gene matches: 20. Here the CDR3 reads CASSPYLIGTGDVHEQYF. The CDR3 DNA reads TGTGCCAGCAGTCCATATCTAATAGGGACAGGTGATGTCCACGAGCAGTACTTC.

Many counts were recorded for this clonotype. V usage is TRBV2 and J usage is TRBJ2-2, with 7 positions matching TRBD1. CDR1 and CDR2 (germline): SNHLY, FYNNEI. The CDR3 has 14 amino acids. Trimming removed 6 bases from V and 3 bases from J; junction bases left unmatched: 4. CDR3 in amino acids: CASSGQGDTGELFF. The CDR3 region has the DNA TGTGCCAGCAGCGGCCAGGGGGACACCGGGGAGCTGTTTTTT.